One sample yielded the 25 T cell receptor beta chains listed below, sequenced in a study of T cell repertoires in cytomegalovirus infection. Each CDR3 protein gets one entry after TCRdb re-called the reads with MiXCR. The sample yields over 150,000 distinct CDR3 sequences, roughly 15% seen once. Sequences were obtained from CD8+ T cells from PBMCs. These receptors came from a human donor in good health (CMV status not recorded). Some clones in this sample may be carry-over from other donors' samples.

This clonotype came up a few times. The chain links TRBV7-2 to TRBJ1-5; TRBD1 matches at 7 bases. The CDR3 has 15 residues. The germline V gene has CDR1 SGHTA and CDR2 FQGNSA. Unmatched junction bases numbered 8, after V lost 5 bases and J lost 4 bases. The CDR3 spells CASSDGQEENQPQHF. CDR3 bases: TGTGCCAGCAGCGACGGACAGGAAGAAAATCAGCCCCAGCATTTT.

This clonotype was recorded a few times. The chain is built from TRBV12-3 or TRBV12-4 and TRBJ1-1; no definite D call. Between the trimmed V and J ends, which lost 3 bases and 5 bases, there was a span of 10 bases. The CDR3 is 13 amino acids. CDR3 DNA: TGTGCCAGCAGTTTGAGGCAGGCGACTGAAGCTTTCTTT. Translated: CASSLRQATEAFF.

The chain uses TRBV7-9 and TRBJ1-2; 8 bases are shared with TRBD1. This CDR3 spans 15 amino acids. The germline V gene has CDR1 SEHNR and CDR2 FQNEAQ (reference sequence). The V gene end was trimmed by 4 bases and the J gene end by 7 bases; junction bases not matched to a gene: 11. The CDR3 spells CASSSGQAAESGYTF. The CDR3 bases are TGTGCCAGCAGCTCGGGACAGGCGGCGGAAAGTGGCTACACCTTC.

V is TRBV4-1 and J is TRBJ1-4, with no clear D. The ends were cut back, 1 base at V and 4 bases at J, with 4 bases in the middle. Germline values: CDR1 MGHRA, CDR2 YSYEKL. The CDR3 totals 13 residues. The CDR3 loop reads CASSQVFNEKLFF. CDR3 DNA sequence: TGCGCCAGCAGCCAAGTCTTTAATGAAAAACTGTTTTTT.

The chain joins TRBV2 to TRBJ2-7; D is perhaps TRBD1 (5 bases). The CDR3 contains 16 residues. V was shortened by 0 bases and J by 0 bases, with 12 bases between the two germline ends. CDR1 SNHLY and CDR2 FYNNEI come from the germline V gene. The CDR3 DNA is TGTGCCAGCAGTGAAGCGCTTGTAGGGGCCTCCTACGAGCAGTACTTC. Translation gives CASSEALVGASYEQYF.

The chain joins TRBV13 to TRBJ1-5; D remains ambiguous. Germline CDR1 and CDR2: PRHDT and FYEKMQ (reference sequence). V lost 0 bases, J lost 3 bases, and 6 bases lay in between. This CDR3 contains 14 residues. The CDR3 nucleotides read TGTGCCAGCAGCTTAGGACGGCCCAATCAGCCCCAGCATTTT. Translating it yields CASSLGRPNQPQHF.

The chain is built from TRBV4-1 and TRBJ2-5, with D perhaps matching TRBD2 (5 bases). Germline V gives CDR1 MGHRA, CDR2 YSYEKL. This CDR3 has 14 amino acids. Trimming left V 2 bases short and J 5 bases short, with 12 bases between. The CDR3 DNA reads TGCGCCAGCAGCCAACAGGAACTAGGCGAGACCCAGTACTTC. The encoded protein is CASSQQELGETQYF.

This chain links TRBV12-3 or TRBV12-4 with TRBJ1-6; 9 nucleotides agree with TRBD1. The CDR3 is 14 amino acids. J was trimmed by 11 bases and V by 6 bases; bases with no gene match: 8. The CDR3 DNA follows: TGTGCCAGCAGCCCTCCGGGACAGGGAACACCCCTCCACTTT. This encodes CASSPPGQGTPLHF.

This chain links TRBV7-9 with TRBJ2-5; TRBD1 agrees at 7 bases. CDR3 length: 21 amino acids. Germline V gene lookup returns CDR1 SEHNR and CDR2 FQNEAQ (reference sequence). Trimming took 6 bases from V and 1 from J; bases not matched to a gene: 26. The CDR3 DNA reads TGTGCCAGCAGTTATCCGGGACAGAAAGGGTTTACGCAATCAGTCCAAGAGACCCAGTACTTC. Residues: CASSYPGQKGFTQSVQETQYF.

V and J are TRBV6-5 and TRBJ2-7; 7 bases match TRBD2. The germline CDR1 and CDR2 sequences are MNHEY and SVGAGI. The CDR3 has 19 amino acids. The ends lost 10 bases at V and 0 bases at J; junction bases unmatched: 24. CDR3 sequence reads: CATLGNKRGRNRSSYEQYF. CDR3 nucleotide sequence: TGTGCCACCTTAGGAAACAAGCGGGGACGAAATCGTTCCTCCTACGAGCAGTACTTC.

This rearrangement joins TRBV2 to TRBJ2-3, with D unclear. This CDR3 is 11 amino acids long. Germline-derived CDR1 and CDR2 are SNHLY and FYNNEI. The V gene lost 8 bases and the J gene lost 4 bases, with 7 bases spanning the gap. For the CDR3, the DNA is TGTGCCAGCCTCTTATCAGATACGCAGTATTTT. Amino acids: CASLLSDTQYF. Variable domain in full (rest from reference TRBV2 and TRBJ2-3): EPEVTQTPSHQVTQMGQEVILRCVPISNHLYFYWYRQILGQKVEFLVSFYNNEISEKSEIFDDQFSVERPDGSNFTLKIRSTKLEDSAMYFCASLLSDTQYFGPGTRLTVL.

This clonotype was observed a few times. V usage is TRBV6-5 and J usage is TRBJ2-1, with D possibly being TRBD2 (6 bases). The germline V gene has CDR1 MNHEY and CDR2 SVGAGI. The CDR3 has 15 amino acids. V shed 7 bases and J shed 4 bases, with 17 bases lying between them. This CDR3 is CASIQRGAAYNEQFF. The DNA for the CDR3 is TGTGCCAGCATCCAACGCGGGGCTGCATACAATGAGCAGTTCTTC.

The chain recombines TRBV28 with TRBJ1-5; no reliable D call. The CDR3 is made up of 13 amino acids. Germline V lookup: CDR1 MDHEN, CDR2 SYDVKM. Trimming took 4 bases from V and 7 from J, leaving 11 bases between them. The CDR3 sequence: CASSYLSLQPQHF. The CDR3 bases are TGTGCCAGCAGTTACCTCTCTCTCCAGCCCCAGCATTTT.

This clonotype was observed a few times. This sequence joins TRBV7-9 and TRBJ2-7; no reliable D call. The CDR3 consists of 12 residues. Trimming took 2 bases from V and 5 from J, leaving 7 bases between them. Germline V CDR1 and CDR2: SEHNR, FQNEAQ (reference sequence). The DNA for the CDR3 is TGTGCCAGCAGCTTAAACCCTGACGAGCAGTACTTC. This encodes CASSLNPDEQYF.

This clonotype has just a few counts. The genes are TRBV7-9 and TRBJ2-1; the match to TRBD2 covers 11 bases. The CDR3 length is 19 residues. V was pared by 5 bases and J by 12 bases, with 24 bases of the junction left unmatched. Germline V gene lookup returns CDR1 SEHNR and CDR2 FQNEAQ (reference sequence). CDR3 sequence (DNA): TGTGCCAGCAGCGGATCGGGGACTAGCGGTCTCCTGGTCTATGGGGGGCAGTTCTTC. It translates to CASSGSGTSGLLVYGGQFF.

This clonotype was detected once. Its ends do not fully match the called genes, so a read error is possible. This chain uses TRBV28 with TRBJ1-1; D gene ambiguous. The CDR3 is 11 residues long. Germline CDR1 and CDR2: MDHEN and SYDVKM. The DNA of the CDR3 is TGTGCCAGCTGTTTACAGTTTGAAACTTTCTTT. Amino acid sequence: CASCLQFETFF.

This clonotype was recorded a few times. The conserved phenylalanine or tryptophan is not found at the CDR3 terminus, so this likely reflects a read error. This chain joins TRBV7-2 and TRBJ1-4; D gene uncertain. The CDR3 sequence is 14 residues long. CDR1 SGHTA and CDR2 FQGNSA come from the germline V gene. V was pared by 1 base and J by 8 bases, with 11 bases between. DNA of the CDR3: TGTGCCAGCAGCTTAGTGTTCTTCGGCGAAAAACTGTTTCTT. Translated, it gives CASSLVFFGEKLFL.

CDR3 bases: TGTGCCAGCAGGCCCCCGGGAGGGGCGACTAATGAAAAACTGTTTTTT. Translating gives CASRPPGGATNEKLFF. The gene calls are TRBV12-3 or TRBV12-4 and TRBJ1-4, with D possibly TRBD1 on 5 matching bases. The CDR3 covers 16 residues. V lost 6 bases to trimming and J lost 2 bases, with 16 bases between them.

This clonotype was counted a few times. This chain connects TRBV6-5 to TRBJ1-1; the D gene is possibly TRBD1 (5 bases). This CDR3 spans 14 amino acids. Per germline, CDR1 MNHEY and CDR2 SVGAGI. Trimming shortened V by 7 bases and J by 4 bases, and 16 bases separated the two germline ends. The DNA for the CDR3 is TGTGCCAGCAATTGGGACCCCATGGGCACTGAAGCTTTCTTT. Protein sequence: CASNWDPMGTEAFF.

This clonotype was detected a few times. The chain recombines TRBV24-1 with TRBJ2-2; D might be TRBD1 (6 bases). Germline V CDR1 and CDR2: KGHDR, SFDVKD. V was shortened by 7 bases and J by 0 bases, with 11 bases between the two germline ends. This CDR3 is 15 amino acids long. CDR3 amino acids: CATSPGTSNTGELFF. The CDR3 DNA sequence: TGTGCCACCAGCCCCGGGACATCGAACACCGGGGAGCTGTTTTTT.

This clonotype was seen only a few times. This chain connects TRBV7-6 to TRBJ2-5; D gene ambiguous. The CDR3 is 12 amino acids. CDR1 is SGHVS and CDR2 is FNYEAQ in the germline V gene. The V end lost 4 bases, the J end lost 13 bases, and 16 bases lay between the germline ends. CDR3 protein: CASSSMERSLYF. The CDR3 DNA sequence: TGTGCCAGCAGCTCGATGGAACGGTCCTTGTACTTC.

The chain carries TRBV29-1 and TRBJ2-1, with a weak D call TRBD1 (6 bases). The germline gives CDR1 SQVTM, CDR2 ANQGSEA. CDR3 length: 14 residues. V lost 7 bases and J lost 2, with 15 bases in between. CDR3 loop: CSAVDRSAYNEQFF. CDR3 sequence (DNA): TGCAGCGCCGTAGACAGGTCCGCCTACAATGAGCAGTTCTTC.

The V and J genes are TRBV14 and TRBJ2-1, with D perhaps matching TRBD2 (6 bases). The CDR3 is made up of 14 amino acids. Germline-derived CDR1 and CDR2 are SGHDN and FVKESK. The V gene lost 2 bases and the J gene lost 3 bases, with 8 bases spanning the gap. The CDR3 region is CASSQNGGYNEQFF. The CDR3 nucleotides are TGTGCCAGCAGCCAAAACGGGGGCTACAATGAGCAGTTCTTC.

V gene TRBV4-1 combines with J gene TRBJ2-3, with TRBD2 as a possible D gene (6 bases). The V gene lost 4 bases and the J gene lost 2 bases, with 13 bases spanning the gap. CDR3 length equals 15 residues. CDR1 and CDR2 from the germline V gene are MGHRA and YSYEKL. The CDR3 loop reads CASSLEVADTDTQYF. The DNA of the CDR3 is TGCGCCAGCAGCCTTGAGGTAGCGGACACAGATACGCAGTATTTT.

This clonotype was picked up a small number of times. The chain employs TRBV11-2 and TRBJ2-1; 10 bases align to TRBD2. CDR3 size: 14 residues. Germline V gene lookup returns CDR1 SGHAT and CDR2 FQNNGV. Trimming removed 5 bases from V and 4 bases from J; junction bases left unmatched: 2. In DNA form, the CDR3 reads TGTGCCAGCAGCAATAGCGGGGGGTACAATGAGCAGTTCTTC. Translating it yields CASSNSGGYNEQFF.